Below are 19 T cell receptor beta chains sequenced from a single sample in a study of blood T cell repertoires in COVID-19. TCRdb's table, derived via immunoSEQ multiplex PCR, lists solely in-frame clones and lacks some. This table has 40,000 to 45,000 clones, roughly nine tenths appearing once. The sample consisted of peripheral blood. These receptors all come from a man aged 50-59 years with active COVID-19.

This chain joins TRBV9 and TRBJ2-1; 9 bases map to TRBD1. The V and J ends lost 0 bases and 4 bases, in that order; junction bases with no gene match: 2. This CDR3 contains 15 residues. Germline V gene data show CDR1 as SGDLS and CDR2 as YYNGEE. Here the CDR3 DNA reads TGTGCCAGCAGCGTAGCTGGGACAGGGTACAATGAGCAGTTCTTC. Translating it yields CASSVAGTGYNEQFF.

The rearrangement links TRBV28 to TRBJ2-6; 9 positions agree with TRBD1. The length of the CDR3 is 16 residues. Germline V gives CDR1 MDHEN, CDR2 SYDVKM. The V gene end was trimmed by 8 bases and the J gene end by 2 bases; junction bases not matched to a gene: 7. The CDR3 loop reads CASSPDRGTGANVLTF. The CDR3 bases are TGTGCCAGCTCTCCCGACAGGGGGACTGGGGCCAACGTCCTGACTTTC.

The chain carries TRBV15 and TRBJ2-7, with D possibly matching TRBD2 (7 bases). The length of the CDR3 is 15 residues. The germline V and J ends were trimmed by 3 bases and 5 bases, with 17 bases remaining between them. The germline V gene encodes CDR1 LNHNV and CDR2 YYDKDF (reference sequence). The CDR3 spells CATSSPVRGLHEQYF. CDR3 sequence (DNA): TGTGCCACCAGCAGTCCCGTCAGGGGACTACACGAGCAGTACTTC.

This chain links TRBV28 with TRBJ2-5; D perhaps matches TRBD2 (5 bases). Germline V gene data show CDR1 as MDHEN and CDR2 as SYDVKM. This CDR3 has 14 residues. V was trimmed by 5 bases and J by 4 bases, leaving 14 bases between them. The CDR3 bases are TGTGCCAGCAGTCTACCCCTAGAGGGAGAGACCCAGTACTTC. This translates into CASSLPLEGETQYF. Complete variable domain (other parts from reference TRBV28 and TRBJ2-5): DVKVTQSSRYLVKRTGEKVFLECVQDMDHENMFWYRQDPGLGLRLIYFSYDVKMKEKGDIPEGYSVSREKKERFSLILESASTNQTSMYLCASSLPLEGETQYFGPGTRLLVL.

This CDR3 reads CASSQGLTGNTIYF. The CDR3 DNA reads as TGTGCCAGCAGCCAAGGGCTCACTGGAAACACCATATATTTT. The chain couples TRBV3-1 (or the pseudogene TRBV3-2) to TRBJ1-3; D is unresolved. From germline, CDR1 is LGHDT and CDR2 YNNKEL (reference sequence). The CDR3 contains 14 residues. The V gene lost 1 base and the J gene lost 2 bases, with 6 bases spanning the gap.

CDR3 nucleotides: TGTGCCAGCAGCGGGACAGGGAGGCAGGAAGGCTACACCTTC. Amino acids: CASSGTGRQEGYTF. The chain is built from TRBV5-6 and TRBJ1-2; 9 nucleotides align to TRBD1. V gave up 4 bases and J gave up 8 bases; unmatched junction bases: 9. There are 14 residues in the CDR3. Per germline, CDR1 SGHDT and CDR2 YYEEEE.

The chain is built from TRBV5-6 and TRBJ2-7, with 7 positions matching TRBD2. The trim removed 1 base at V and 5 bases at J, leaving 18 bases unmatched. The CDR3 has 18 amino acids. CDR1 SGHDT and CDR2 YYEEEE come from the germline V gene. The CDR3 protein is CASSLLAPLGGRGNEQYF. The CDR3 nucleotides read TGTGCCAGCAGCTTGTTAGCCCCCCTGGGCGGGAGAGGAAACGAGCAGTACTTC.

This chain uses TRBV7-9 with TRBJ1-4; 7 bases align to TRBD1. The junction had 12 bases not matched to a gene; V was cut back by 3 bases and J by 14 bases. The CDR3 is 14 residues long. CDR1 SEHNR and CDR2 FQNEAQ come from the germline V gene (reference sequence). The CDR3 DNA follows: TGTGCCAGCAGCTTCTTAGGGACAGCTGAATATCTGTTTTTT. It encodes CASSFLGTAEYLFF.

The CDR3 DNA reads as TGTGCCAGCAGCCAAGGTTCCGGGACAGGGGGCAATGAGCAGTTCTTC. Amino acids: CASSQGSGTGGNEQFF. This chain connects TRBV3-1 (or the pseudogene TRBV3-2) to TRBJ2-1, with TRBD1 matching 11 bases. The germline V gene encodes CDR1 LGHDT and CDR2 YNNKEL (reference sequence). The CDR3 consists of 16 residues. V shed 1 base, J shed 6 bases, and the junction held 5 bases outside the gene matches.

The rearrangement uses TRBV29-1 and TRBJ1-3, with D perhaps TRBD1 (6 bases). From germline, CDR1 is SQVTM and CDR2 ANQGSEA. The CDR3 is made up of 13 amino acids. The V gene lost 6 bases and the J gene lost 2 bases, with 11 bases spanning the gap. CDR3 protein: CSVSTGTGNTIYF. DNA of the CDR3: TGCAGCGTCTCGACAGGAACTGGAAACACCATATATTTT.

The chain employs TRBV15 and TRBJ2-7; D is uncertain. With 0 bases removed from V and 5 bases from J, the gap between germline ends came to 11 bases. This CDR3 comprises 14 residues. Germline loops: CDR1 LNHNV, CDR2 YYDKDF (reference sequence). CDR3 in DNA: TGTGCCACCAGCAGAGATTGGAGCCAGCACGAGCAGTACTTC. Translating gives CATSRDWSQHEQYF.

The V call is TRBV4-2, the J call TRBJ2-3; 7 bases map to TRBD2. This CDR3 has 19 amino acids. The J segment lost 2 bases and the V segment lost 2 bases, leaving 16 bases of the junction unmatched. The germline V gene has CDR1 LGHNA and CDR2 YNFKEQ. CDR3 sequence (DNA): TGTGCCAGCAGCCAAAAACCCTCGAGACTAGCCCCACCCACAGATACGCAGTATTTT. It specifies CASSQKPSRLAPPTDTQYF.

The chain couples TRBV7-3 to TRBJ1-2; no reliable D call. The CDR3 is 15 amino acids. V lost 1 base and J lost 4, with 13 bases in between. Germline loops: CDR1 SGHTA, CDR2 FQGTGA. Here the CDR3 reads CASSLRSAQIYGYTF. The CDR3, as DNA: TGTGCCAGCAGCTTAAGATCTGCCCAGATCTATGGCTACACCTTC.

This chain uses TRBV5-1 with TRBJ1-1, with D uncertain. V was pared by 4 bases and J by 1 base, with 14 bases between. Germline V CDR1 and CDR2: SGHRS, YFSETQ. The CDR3 runs to 15 residues. The CDR3 loop is CASSPTPSGNTEAFF. CDR3 DNA: TGCGCCAGCAGCCCAACCCCATCGGGGAACACTGAAGCTTTCTTT.

This clone came up once. CDR3 DNA sequence: TGTGCCAGCACTACAGACAGGCCTTCAGGGGGGCAGTATTTT. This gives the protein CASTTDRPSGGQYF. This chain links TRBV2 with TRBJ2-3; 7 nucleotides match TRBD1. Trimming removed 7 bases from V and 11 bases from J; junction bases left unmatched: 15. Germline-derived CDR1 and CDR2 are SNHLY and FYNNEI. This CDR3 contains 14 residues. The entire variable domain, with the rest obtained from reference TRBV2 and TRBJ2-3, is as follows: EPEVTQTPSHQVTQMGQEVILRCVPISNHLYFYWYRQILGQKVEFLVSFYNNEISEKSEIFDDQFSVERPDGSNFTLKIRSTKLEDSAMYFCASTTDRPSGGQYFGPGTRLTVL.

V gene TRBV27 combines with J gene TRBJ2-1; 13 bases line up with TRBD2. From germline, CDR1 is MNHEY and CDR2 SMNVEV (reference sequence). This CDR3 spans 18 amino acids. Germline trimming cut 3 bases from V and 0 bases from J; bases unmatched to any gene: 5. The CDR3 protein is CASSLALAGGSSYNEQFF. In DNA form, the CDR3 reads TGTGCCAGCAGTTTGGCACTAGCGGGAGGGAGCTCCTACAATGAGCAGTTCTTC.

This CDR3 is CASSEWVGGGGDRQPQHF. The CDR3 bases are TGTGCCAGCAGTGAATGGGTCGGGGGCGGAGGGGACAGACAGCCCCAGCATTTT. The rearrangement joins TRBV2 to TRBJ1-5, with 7 bases fitting TRBD1. Losses at the gene ends were 2 bases for V and 7 bases for J; bases not matched to a gene: 17. The CDR3 runs 18 residues. CDR1 and CDR2 from the germline V gene are SNHLY and FYNNEI. Full variable domain (rest looked up from reference TRBV2 and TRBJ1-5): EPEVTQTPSHQVTQMGQEVILRCVPISNHLYFYWYRQILGQKVEFLVSFYNNEISEKSEIFDDQFSVERPDGSNFTLKIRSTKLEDSAMYFCASSEWVGGGGDRQPQHFGDGTRLSIL.

J is TRBJ1-1 and V is TRBV2, with a tentative D call TRBD1 (5 bases). The CDR3 consists of 12 residues. Trimming left V 3 bases short and J 10 bases short, with 12 bases between. CDR1 and CDR2 from the germline V gene are SNHLY and FYNNEI. CDR3 protein: CASSDQGEGAFF. The CDR3 nucleotides read TGTGCCAGCAGTGACCAAGGGGAGGGAGCTTTCTTT.

The gene calls are TRBV5-1 and TRBJ1-3; D not resolved. The CDR3 sequence is 14 residues long. CDR1 and CDR2 from the germline V gene are SGHRS and YFSETQ. With 4 bases removed from V and 0 bases from J, the gap between germline ends came to 8 bases. CDR3: CASSPGYSGNTIYF. Written as DNA, the CDR3 is TGCGCCAGCAGCCCGGGGTACTCTGGAAACACCATATATTTT.